These T cell receptor beta chains were read from a single sample in a study of shared clonotypes between healthy human individuals. The repertoire was sequenced with immunoSEQ multiplex PCR; TCRdb's copy has only in-frame clones and lacks some. The profile shows about 2.3 million clones, under 95% of them singletons. Sequencing was performed on naive CD4+ T cells from PBMCs. The receptor source for this set is a man younger than 35 in good health. Some clones in this sample may be carry-over from other donors' samples. The CDR3 runs from the conserved cysteine through the conserved F or W. Fields, in order: CDR3 DNA, CDR3 protein, clone size, D gene, V gene, J gene. A D gene is named only where the DNA matches it firmly. The size entry is marked missing in some rows and otherwise reads once, few, many or a size class.

CDR3 DNA: TGTGCCAGCAGCTTTGAGGGAGCCGGGGAGACCCAGTACTTC
CDR3 protein: CASSFEGAGETQYF
clone size: once
D gene: -
V gene: TRBV11-3
J gene: TRBJ2-5

CDR3 DNA: TGTGCCAGCAGTTTATGGGCAGCGGGAGTATCCCCAGATACGCAGTATTTT
CDR3 protein: CASSLWAAGVSPDTQYF
clone size: -
D gene: TRBD2
V gene: TRBV28
J gene: TRBJ2-3

CDR3 DNA: TGTGCCGGCTCTACCATTTTCACAGATACGCAGTATTTT
CDR3 protein: CAGSTIFTDTQYF
clone size: -
D gene: -
V gene: TRBV27
J gene: TRBJ2-3

CDR3 DNA: TGTGCCAGCAGCTTAAACCCCACACTCCGCGGGAGAGGGGGAGATGAGCAGTTCTTC
CDR3 protein: CASSLNPTLRGRGGDEQFF
clone size: -
D gene: -
V gene: TRBV7-3
J gene: TRBJ2-1

CDR3 DNA: TGTGCCAGCAGTGAACAGGGGAACTATGGCTACACCTTC
CDR3 protein: CASSEQGNYGYTF
clone size: -
D gene: -
V gene: TRBV6-1
J gene: TRBJ1-2

CDR3 DNA: TGTGCCAGCAGTTTAGGGGACACCTCGCTCTACGAGCAGTACTTC
CDR3 protein: CASSLGDTSLYEQYF
clone size: once
D gene: -
V gene: TRBV28
J gene: TRBJ2-7

CDR3 DNA: TGCAGTGCTAGAAGGTCAAACGAGCAGTACTTC
CDR3 protein: CSARRSNEQYF
clone size: -
D gene: -
V gene: TRBV20-1
J gene: TRBJ2-7

CDR3 DNA: TGTGCCAGCTCACCCCGGCCCCTTATTTACACTGAAGCTTTCTTT
CDR3 protein: CASSPRPLIYTEAFF
clone size: -
D gene: -
V gene: TRBV18
J gene: TRBJ1-1

CDR3 DNA: TGTGCCAGCAGCTTAGCCCTACAGGGGGGTGAGCAGTTCTTC
CDR3 protein: CASSLALQGGEQFF
clone size: -
D gene: TRBD1
V gene: TRBV7-8
J gene: TRBJ2-1

CDR3 DNA: TGTGCCAGCAGCGGGACAGACCCTTGGGAGTATGGCTACACCTTC
CDR3 protein: CASSGTDPWEYGYTF
clone size: -
D gene: TRBD1
V gene: TRBV27
J gene: TRBJ1-2

CDR3 DNA: TGTGCCAGCAGCCGACTAGCGGGTGATAATGAGCAGTTCTTC
CDR3 protein: CASSRLAGDNEQFF
clone size: -
D gene: TRBD2
V gene: TRBV9
J gene: TRBJ2-1

CDR3 DNA: TGTGCCAGCAGTGAATGGAATCTAGCGGGAGCTAGCACAGATACGCAGTATTTT
CDR3 protein: CASSEWNLAGASTDTQYF
clone size: -
D gene: TRBD2
V gene: TRBV25-1
J gene: TRBJ2-3

CDR3 DNA: TGCAGCGTCAGGGACAACTCAGATACGCAGTATTTT
CDR3 protein: CSVRDNSDTQYF
clone size: -
D gene: -
V gene: TRBV29-1
J gene: TRBJ2-3

CDR3 DNA: TGTGCCAGCAGCTTGCAGGCACGCCAAGAGACCCAGTACTTC
CDR3 protein: CASSLQARQETQYF
clone size: -
D gene: -
V gene: TRBV5-4
J gene: TRBJ2-5

CDR3 DNA: TGTGCCAGCAGCGCTTGGAGAAATGAGCAGTTCTTC
CDR3 protein: CASSAWRNEQFF
clone size: -
D gene: -
V gene: TRBV7-2
J gene: TRBJ2-1

CDR3 DNA: TGTGCCAGCAGCCCCGACAGGGTCAATCAGCCCCAGCATTTT
CDR3 protein: CASSPDRVNQPQHF
clone size: few
D gene: TRBD1
V gene: TRBV28
J gene: TRBJ1-5

CDR3 DNA: TGTGCCAGCAGCTTGGTATCCGGGGGCGGTGCCGGGGAGCTGTTTTTT
CDR3 protein: CASSLVSGGGAGELFF
clone size: -
D gene: -
V gene: TRBV5-6
J gene: TRBJ2-2

CDR3 DNA: TGCAGCGTCCGGACTAGCGGGTCTCGCTACGAGCAGTACTTC
CDR3 protein: CSVRTSGSRYEQYF
clone size: -
D gene: TRBD2
V gene: TRBV29-1
J gene: TRBJ2-7

CDR3 DNA: TGTGCCTGGAGGAGGGCCGGCACTCACTATGGCTACACCTTC
CDR3 protein: CAWRRAGTHYGYTF
clone size: -
D gene: -
V gene: TRBV30
J gene: TRBJ1-2

CDR3 DNA: TGTGCCAGCAGTTCCCGGGCGGCGGGGGTCAACTACGAGCAGTACTTC
CDR3 protein: CASSSRAAGVNYEQYF
clone size: -
D gene: TRBD2
V gene: TRBV28
J gene: TRBJ2-7

CDR3 DNA: TGTGCCAGCGGGGGAGAACGGTACTCTGGGGCCAACGTCCTGACTTTC
CDR3 protein: CASGGERYSGANVLTF
clone size: -
D gene: -
V gene: TRBV28
J gene: TRBJ2-6

CDR3 DNA: TGCGCCAGCAGCCAGACAGGGTTGAATGGCTACACCTTC
CDR3 protein: CASSQTGLNGYTF
clone size: -
D gene: TRBD1
V gene: TRBV5-1
J gene: TRBJ1-2